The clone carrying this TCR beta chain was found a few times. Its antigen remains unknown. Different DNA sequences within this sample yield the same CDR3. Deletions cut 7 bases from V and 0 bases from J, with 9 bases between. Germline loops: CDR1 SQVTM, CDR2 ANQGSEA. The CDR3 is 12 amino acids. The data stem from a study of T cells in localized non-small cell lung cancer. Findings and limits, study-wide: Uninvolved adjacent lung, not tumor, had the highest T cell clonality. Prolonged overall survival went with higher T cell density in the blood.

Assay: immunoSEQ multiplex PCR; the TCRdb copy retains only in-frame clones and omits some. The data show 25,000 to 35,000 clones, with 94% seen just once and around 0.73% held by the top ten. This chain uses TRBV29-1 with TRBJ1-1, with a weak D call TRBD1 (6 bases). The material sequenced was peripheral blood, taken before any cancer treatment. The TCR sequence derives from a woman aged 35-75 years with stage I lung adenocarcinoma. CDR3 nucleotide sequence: TGCAGCGGTAGGGGGTTGAACACTGAAGCTTTCTTT. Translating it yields CSGRGLNTEAFF.